The rows below give T cell receptor beta chains drawn from one sample of a study of identical twins. One entry per CDR3 protein, called by TCRdb with MiXCR from the 5' RACE reads. The sample consists of 240,000 or so distinct CDR3 sequences, about 10% of them appearing once. The material sequenced was memory T cells sorted from blood. The origin of the receptors is a man aged 50 to 59 in good health. Each CDR3 is given with its conserved first and last residue. Each record gives: clone size, D gene, J gene, V gene, CDR3 DNA, CDR3 protein. D genes are given only for firm matches. Rows may omit the clone size; those that give it use once, few, many or a size class.

abundance: few; d_gene: TRBD2; j_gene: TRBJ2-1; v_gene: TRBV28; CDR3nt: TGTGCCAGCAGTCTGCTAGCGGGAGTGAACTACAATGAGCAGTTCTTC; CDR3aa: CASSLLAGVNYNEQFF
abundance: .; d_gene: .; j_gene: TRBJ2-6; v_gene: TRBV20-1; CDR3nt: TGCAGTGCCATTGGGGAATGGGAGACTGGGGCCAACGTCCTGACTTTC; CDR3aa: CSAIGEWETGANVLTF
abundance: few; d_gene: .; j_gene: TRBJ2-5; v_gene: TRBV28; CDR3nt: TGTGCCAGCAGCCGCGGACCCTCTCGGGCCCAGTACTTC; CDR3aa: CASSRGPSRAQYF
abundance: many; d_gene: .; j_gene: TRBJ1-2; v_gene: TRBV20-1; CDR3nt: TGCAGTGCTTTCAATCAGGGAGATGGCTACACCTTC; CDR3aa: CSAFNQGDGYTF
abundance: .; d_gene: TRBD2; j_gene: TRBJ2-7; v_gene: TRBV6-5; CDR3nt: TGTGCCAGCAGTTACTCTCCTAGCGGGGGGGTCTACGAGCAGTACTTC; CDR3aa: CASSYSPSGGVYEQYF
abundance: .; d_gene: TRBD1; j_gene: TRBJ2-7; v_gene: TRBV29-1; CDR3nt: TGCAGCGGGGGACAGGGGGCAGGCGGCGAGCAGTACTTC; CDR3aa: CSGGQGAGGEQYF
abundance: .; d_gene: TRBD1; j_gene: TRBJ2-7; v_gene: TRBV2; CDR3nt: TGTGCCAGCAGAACCACCGGGACAGGGGGCCGCGAGCAGTACTTC; CDR3aa: CASRTTGTGGREQYF
abundance: many; d_gene: .; j_gene: TRBJ2-1; v_gene: TRBV12-3/TRBV12-4; CDR3nt: TGTGCCAGCAGTTTTAGCACCTATGAGCAGTTCTTC; CDR3aa: CASSFSTYEQFF
abundance: many; d_gene: .; j_gene: TRBJ2-5; v_gene: TRBV7-2; CDR3nt: TGTGCCAGCAGCTTAGCGAGGCAGGGACAGACCCAGTACTTC; CDR3aa: CASSLARQGQTQYF
abundance: many; d_gene: .; j_gene: TRBJ2-1; v_gene: TRBV9; CDR3nt: TGTGCCAGCAGCGTAGTTTGGAGTTCCTCCTACAATGAGCAGTTCTTC; CDR3aa: CASSVVWSSSYNEQFF
abundance: many; d_gene: .; j_gene: TRBJ1-5; v_gene: TRBV2; CDR3nt: TGTGCCAGCAGCGTCGGGACATTAATTTATAGCAATCAGCCCCAGCATTTT; CDR3aa: CASSVGTLIYSNQPQHF
abundance: .; d_gene: .; j_gene: TRBJ1-1; v_gene: TRBV10-2; CDR3nt: TGCGCCAGCAGTGAGTTAATAGCCAGGGGCTCCCAGATGAACACTGAAGCTTTCTTT; CDR3aa: CASSELIARGSQMNTEAFF
abundance: .; d_gene: TRBD2; j_gene: TRBJ2-1; v_gene: TRBV7-9; CDR3nt: TGTGCCAGCAGCGGGACTAGCGGGGGGCCTTACAATGAGCAGTTCTTC; CDR3aa: CASSGTSGGPYNEQFF
abundance: few; d_gene: .; j_gene: TRBJ1-2; v_gene: TRBV7-9; CDR3nt: TGTGCCAGCAGGCCAACTGGGGGGGGCGACTATGGCTACACCTTC; CDR3aa: CASRPTGGGDYGYTF
abundance: many; d_gene: .; j_gene: TRBJ1-1; v_gene: TRBV3-1; CDR3nt: TGTGCCAGCAGCCGCGGGAAGGACGAAGCTTTCTTT; CDR3aa: CASSRGKDEAFF
abundance: .; d_gene: TRBD1; j_gene: TRBJ1-1; v_gene: TRBV6-2/TRBV6-3; CDR3nt: TGTGCCAGCAGAAGGGGACAGGGCAGTATCGGCACTGAAGCTTTCTTT; CDR3aa: CASRRGQGSIGTEAFF
abundance: few; d_gene: TRBD1; j_gene: TRBJ2-7; v_gene: TRBV12-3/TRBV12-4; CDR3nt: TGTGCCAGCAGCCGTGGACAGGGGTCCCGCTACGAGCAGTACTTC; CDR3aa: CASSRGQGSRYEQYF
abundance: .; d_gene: .; j_gene: TRBJ1-4; v_gene: TRBV20-1; CDR3nt: TGCAGTGCTAGAGGCAGAGCAACTAATGAAAAACTGTTTTTT; CDR3aa: CSARGRATNEKLFF
abundance: many; d_gene: .; j_gene: TRBJ2-1; v_gene: TRBV24-1; CDR3nt: TGTGCCACCAGTGATACAGTACGACAGTTCTTC; CDR3aa: CATSDTVRQFF
abundance: few; d_gene: .; j_gene: TRBJ2-3; v_gene: TRBV12-3/TRBV12-4; CDR3nt: TGTGCCAGCAGGACGGGGTCGATAAGCACAGATACGCAGTATTTT; CDR3aa: CASRTGSISTDTQYF
abundance: .; d_gene: TRBD1; j_gene: TRBJ2-7; v_gene: TRBV7-2; CDR3nt: TGTGCCAGCAGCTTCAGAGGGGGCTCTACCTACGAGCAGTACTTC; CDR3aa: CASSFRGGSTYEQYF
abundance: few; d_gene: .; j_gene: TRBJ1-6; v_gene: TRBV28; CDR3nt: TGTGCCAGCAGTCCCACGGGACGGTCCTATAATTCACCCCTCCACTTT; CDR3aa: CASSPTGRSYNSPLHF
abundance: .; d_gene: .; j_gene: TRBJ2-1; v_gene: TRBV19; CDR3nt: TGTGCCAGTAGTAGAGTAGCGAAAGACAATGAGCAGTTCTTC; CDR3aa: CASSRVAKDNEQFF
abundance: .; d_gene: TRBD1; j_gene: TRBJ2-7; v_gene: TRBV27; CDR3nt: TGTGCCAGCAGTTTCGGACAGGGGAGCTACGAGCAGTACTTC; CDR3aa: CASSFGQGSYEQYF
abundance: many; d_gene: .; j_gene: TRBJ2-2; v_gene: TRBV12-3/TRBV12-4; CDR3nt: TGTGCCAGCGGGTGGACAGCCTCGAACACCGGGGAGCTGTTTTTT; CDR3aa: CASGWTASNTGELFF
abundance: few; d_gene: TRBD2; j_gene: TRBJ2-1; v_gene: TRBV7-3; CDR3nt: TGTGCCAGCAGTCTAAGCGGGGCTAATGAGCAGTTCTTC; CDR3aa: CASSLSGANEQFF
abundance: few; d_gene: .; j_gene: TRBJ2-5; v_gene: TRBV5-1; CDR3nt: TGCGCCAGCAGCGCGGGACAGCAACAAGAGACCCAGTACTTC; CDR3aa: CASSAGQQQETQYF
abundance: many; d_gene: .; j_gene: TRBJ2-7; v_gene: TRBV15; CDR3nt: TGTGCCACCAGCAGAGATCTGGGGTCCTCCTACGAGCAGTACTTC; CDR3aa: CATSRDLGSSYEQYF
abundance: many; d_gene: TRBD2; j_gene: TRBJ2-7; v_gene: TRBV5-6; CDR3nt: TGTGCCAGCAGCTTGGGACCGGGAGGAGAGCAGTACTTC; CDR3aa: CASSLGPGGEQYF
abundance: .; d_gene: TRBD1; j_gene: TRBJ2-7; v_gene: TRBV5-1; CDR3nt: TGCGCCAGCAGCCCTCGCTGGACAGGGATAGACGAGCAGTACTTC; CDR3aa: CASSPRWTGIDEQYF
abundance: many; d_gene: .; j_gene: TRBJ1-2; v_gene: TRBV12-3/TRBV12-4; CDR3nt: TGTGCCAGCAGCCCCGAGGCCCGATATGGCTACACCTTC; CDR3aa: CASSPEARYGYTF
abundance: few; d_gene: TRBD2; j_gene: TRBJ2-5; v_gene: TRBV2; CDR3nt: TGTGCCAGCAGAGGAGGACTAGCTCGAGAGACCCAGTACTTC; CDR3aa: CASRGGLARETQYF
abundance: many; d_gene: .; j_gene: TRBJ2-3; v_gene: TRBV7-8; CDR3nt: TGTGCCAGCAGCTTTACTCGGCATTGGGATACGCAGTATTTT; CDR3aa: CASSFTRHWDTQYF
abundance: .; d_gene: TRBD2; j_gene: TRBJ2-5; v_gene: TRBV4-2; CDR3nt: TGTGCCAGCAGCCAAGGGACTAGCGGGACCCAAGAGACCCAGTACTTC; CDR3aa: CASSQGTSGTQETQYF
abundance: many; d_gene: .; j_gene: TRBJ1-5; v_gene: TRBV12-3/TRBV12-4; CDR3nt: TGTGCCAGCAGCGCGGTCCCGGCGCCCCAGCATTTT; CDR3aa: CASSAVPAPQHF
abundance: many; d_gene: .; j_gene: TRBJ2-5; v_gene: TRBV29-1; CDR3nt: TGCAGCGTTCGTCGCGGGGGCGAGACCCAGTACTTC; CDR3aa: CSVRRGGETQYF
abundance: few; d_gene: TRBD1; j_gene: TRBJ2-5; v_gene: TRBV24-1; CDR3nt: TGTGCCACCAGTGTACAGGGGGCCGGGGAGACCCAGTACTTC; CDR3aa: CATSVQGAGETQYF
abundance: hyperexpanded; d_gene: .; j_gene: TRBJ2-7; v_gene: TRBV6-2/TRBV6-3; CDR3nt: TGTGCCAGCAGTCCAAACATCGGGGAGCAGTACTTC; CDR3aa: CASSPNIGEQYF
abundance: many; d_gene: TRBD2; j_gene: TRBJ2-2; v_gene: TRBV3-1; CDR3nt: TGTGCCAGCAGCCAGGGCCAGCGGGGGAACACCGGGGAGCTGTTTTTT; CDR3aa: CASSQGQRGNTGELFF
abundance: .; d_gene: TRBD1; j_gene: TRBJ1-1; v_gene: TRBV29-1; CDR3nt: TGCAGCGTTTCCGGACAGGGAGTTGAAGCTTTCTTT; CDR3aa: CSVSGQGVEAFF
abundance: many; d_gene: .; j_gene: TRBJ2-7; v_gene: TRBV14; CDR3nt: TGTGCCAGCAGCCAAGAGAAGGACAAGAGCTCCTACGAGCAGTACTTC; CDR3aa: CASSQEKDKSSYEQYF
abundance: few; d_gene: TRBD1; j_gene: TRBJ2-7; v_gene: TRBV20-1; CDR3nt: TGCAGTGCCCTGGGACAGAGCTCCTACGAGCAGTACTTC; CDR3aa: CSALGQSSYEQYF
abundance: many; d_gene: .; j_gene: TRBJ2-7; v_gene: TRBV10-3; CDR3nt: TGTGCCCCGAAAGGCCCCCACAGGGATGACTACGAGCAGTACTTC; CDR3aa: CAPKGPHRDDYEQYF
abundance: many; d_gene: TRBD2; j_gene: TRBJ2-3; v_gene: TRBV29-1; CDR3nt: TGCAGCCTATTAAAAGCGGGAGAGGCTCCAGATACGCAGTATTTT; CDR3aa: CSLLKAGEAPDTQYF
abundance: .; d_gene: TRBD1; j_gene: TRBJ1-1; v_gene: TRBV5-1; CDR3nt: TGCGCCAGCAGCTTGGAGGGGACAGGGGGTCGTTGGGCTTTCTTT; CDR3aa: CASSLEGTGGRWAFF
abundance: .; d_gene: TRBD2; j_gene: TRBJ2-7; v_gene: TRBV20-1; CDR3nt: TGCGCATTTTCTAGCGGGGGAAACTACGAGCAGTACTTC; CDR3aa: CAFSSGGNYEQYF
abundance: many; d_gene: .; j_gene: TRBJ2-7; v_gene: TRBV7-2; CDR3nt: TGTGCCAGCAGCTTAGAAGTGACAGGTTACGAGCAGTACTTC; CDR3aa: CASSLEVTGYEQYF